The T cell receptor beta chain under discussion was sequenced for a study of memory CD4+ T cells and cytomegalovirus serostatus. Study observations and caveats: CD4+ memory repertoires contained about 40% of the roughly 160 reported CMV TCRbeta sequences.

The table came from immunoSEQ multiplex PCR; TCRdb's copy has only in-frame clones and leaves some out. The sample shows about 31,000 clones, approximately 76% of them seen only once. This clone was seen only a few times. As yet, its antigen is unknown. This CDR3 has 16 residues. V was clipped by 4 bases and J by 0 bases, with 14 bases between them. The V gene's germline CDR1 is SGHDT and CDR2 YYEEEE. The sort gate was single viable CD3+CD4+CD8-CD45RO+ cells for memory CD4+ T cells. The rearrangement uses TRBV5-6 and TRBJ2-1, with D uncertain. The sample was memory CD4+ T cells from blood. This receptor was identified in an adult in good health and CMV-seronegative. Some clones in this sample may be carry-over from other donors' samples. CDR3 DNA: TGTGCCAGCAGCCTCCCGGTACCCAGCTCCTACAATGAGCAGTTCTTC. Translated: CASSLPVPSSYNEQFF.